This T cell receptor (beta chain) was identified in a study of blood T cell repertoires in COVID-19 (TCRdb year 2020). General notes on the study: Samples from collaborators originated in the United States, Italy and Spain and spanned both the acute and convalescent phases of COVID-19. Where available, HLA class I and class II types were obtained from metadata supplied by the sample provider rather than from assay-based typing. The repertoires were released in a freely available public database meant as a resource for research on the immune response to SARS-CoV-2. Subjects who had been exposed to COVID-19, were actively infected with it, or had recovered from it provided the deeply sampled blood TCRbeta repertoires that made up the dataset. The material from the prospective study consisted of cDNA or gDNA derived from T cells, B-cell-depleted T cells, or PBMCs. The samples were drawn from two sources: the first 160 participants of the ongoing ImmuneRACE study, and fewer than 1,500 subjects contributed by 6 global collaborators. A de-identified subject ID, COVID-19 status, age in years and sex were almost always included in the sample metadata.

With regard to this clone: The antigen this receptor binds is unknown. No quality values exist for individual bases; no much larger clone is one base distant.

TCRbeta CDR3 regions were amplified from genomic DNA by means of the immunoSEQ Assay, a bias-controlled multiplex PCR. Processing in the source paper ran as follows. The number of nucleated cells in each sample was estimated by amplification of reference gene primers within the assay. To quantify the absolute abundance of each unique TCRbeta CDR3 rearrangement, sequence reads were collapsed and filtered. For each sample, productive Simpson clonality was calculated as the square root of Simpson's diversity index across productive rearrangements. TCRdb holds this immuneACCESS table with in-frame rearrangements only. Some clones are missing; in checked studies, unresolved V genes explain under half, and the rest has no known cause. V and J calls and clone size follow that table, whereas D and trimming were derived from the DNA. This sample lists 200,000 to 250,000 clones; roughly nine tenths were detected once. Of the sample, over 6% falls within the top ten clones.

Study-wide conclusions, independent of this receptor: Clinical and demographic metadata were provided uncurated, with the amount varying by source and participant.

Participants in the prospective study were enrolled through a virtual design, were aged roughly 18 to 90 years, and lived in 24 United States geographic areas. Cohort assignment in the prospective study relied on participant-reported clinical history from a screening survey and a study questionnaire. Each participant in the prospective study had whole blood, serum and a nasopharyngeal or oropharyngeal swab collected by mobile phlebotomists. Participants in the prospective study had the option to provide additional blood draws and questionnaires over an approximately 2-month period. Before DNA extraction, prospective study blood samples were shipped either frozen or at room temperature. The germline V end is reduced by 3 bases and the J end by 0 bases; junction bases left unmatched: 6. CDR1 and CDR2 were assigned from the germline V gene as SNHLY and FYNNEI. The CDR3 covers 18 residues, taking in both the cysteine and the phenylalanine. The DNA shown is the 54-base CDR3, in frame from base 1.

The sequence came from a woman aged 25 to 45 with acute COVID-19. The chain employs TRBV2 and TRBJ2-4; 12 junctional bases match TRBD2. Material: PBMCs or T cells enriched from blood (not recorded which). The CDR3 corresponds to CASSDRLAGARAKNIQYF. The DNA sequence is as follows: TGTGCCAGCAGTGATAGACTAGCGGGAGCCCGAGCCAAAAACATTCAGTACTTC.